A selection of T cell receptor beta chains follows, all from one sample in a study of cytomegalovirus exposure and HLA in healthy donors. Repertoires were generated with immunoSEQ multiplex PCR, while TCRdb's copy carries only in-frame clones and drops some. The repertoire includes more than 70,000 clones, around 74% of them detected once, and about 1.9% sits in the top ten. The sequenced sample was PBMCs. These receptors all stem from a boy between 10 and 17 years old in good health and CMV-seronegative. Each CDR3 is given with its conserved first and last residue. Fields, in order: clone size, V gene, D gene, J gene, CDR3 protein, CDR3 DNA. The D gene is left open where the match is weak. The size field is filled for only some rows; it gives once, few, many or a size class.

few	TRBV28	NA	TRBJ1-2	CASLTLMGGGMGFGYGYTF	TGTGCCAGCCTTACTCTAATGGGAGGGGGGATGGGGTTTGGCTATGGCTACACCTTC
NA	TRBV7-9	NA	TRBJ1-6	CASSLGGVSPLHF	TGTGCCAGCAGCTTAGGCGGGGTCTCACCCCTCCACTTT
few	TRBV7-2	TRBD2	TRBJ2-1	CASSSPFLGGGGTYNEQFF	TGTGCCAGCAGCTCCCCCTTTCTTGGCGGGGGGGGTACTTACAATGAGCAGTTCTTC
NA	TRBV30	NA	TRBJ2-2	CAWREGFTNTGELFF	TGTGCCTGGAGGGAGGGTTTCACGAACACCGGGGAGCTGTTTTTT
NA	TRBV7-8	NA	TRBJ2-1	CASSTGLEGEQFF	TGTGCCAGCAGCACGGGACTCGAAGGGGAGCAGTTCTTC
NA	TRBV5-4	NA	TRBJ1-1	CASSLFTGSEAFF	TGTGCCAGCAGCCTCTTTACGGGTTCGGAGGCTTTCTTT
few	TRBV30	NA	TRBJ1-6	CAWSEGNYITPLHF	TGTGCCTGGAGTGAGGGGAATTACATCACACCCCTCCACTTT
few	TRBV13	TRBD1	TRBJ2-3	CASSSDRGDTDTQYF	TGTGCCAGCAGCTCAGACAGGGGGGACACAGATACGCAGTATTTT
NA	TRBV29-1	NA	TRBJ1-2	CSVEDLNSHYGYTF	TGCAGCGTTGAAGATCTTAACAGTCACTATGGCTACACCTTC
NA	TRBV7-2	TRBD2	TRBJ2-5	CASSVGLAVETQYF	TGTGCCAGCAGCGTGGGACTAGCGGTAGAGACCCAGTACTTC
NA	TRBV27	NA	TRBJ2-7	CASSSNAKYEQYF	TGTGCCAGCAGTTCCAACGCGAAATACGAGCAGTACTTC
NA	TRBV4-3	NA	TRBJ2-5	CASSQGVGISTGETQYF	TGCGCCAGCAGCCAGGGCGTGGGTATTTCCACTGGGGAGACCCAGTACTTC
NA	TRBV7-2	TRBD2	TRBJ2-1	CASSSSGGRGNEQFF	TGTGCCAGCAGCTCTTCGGGGGGACGGGGCAATGAGCAGTTCTTC
once	TRBV28	TRBD1	TRBJ1-5	CASSPERDSSNQPQHF	TGTGCCAGCAGTCCCGAACGGGACAGTAGCAATCAGCCCCAGCATTTT
NA	TRBV10-1	NA	TRBJ1-6	CASSEGLQRSPLHF	TGCGCCAGCAGTGAGGGTCTCCAGCGGTCACCCCTCCACTTT
NA	TRBV7-3	NA	TRBJ2-3	CASSPHASGDTQYF	TGTGCCAGCAGCCCCCATGCCTCCGGAGATACGCAGTATTTT
NA	TRBV7-9	NA	TRBJ2-1	CASSPLPRDEQFF	TGTGCCAGCAGCCCCCTTCCTCGGGATGAGCAGTTCTTC
NA	TRBV5-4	TRBD2	TRBJ2-7	CASSDRGTSGDFSTYEQYF	TGTGCCAGCAGCGATCGAGGGACTAGCGGGGATTTTTCAACCTACGAGCAGTACTTC
NA	TRBV4-1	NA	TRBJ1-1	CASSQGALPNTEAFF	TGCGCCAGCAGCCAAGGGGCCCTACCGAACACTGAAGCTTTCTTT
few	TRBV5-1	TRBD1	TRBJ1-4	CASSSLGQGTEKLFF	TGCGCCAGCAGCTCCTTGGGACAGGGGACTGAAAAACTGTTTTTT
NA	TRBV1	NA	TRBJ2-5	CTSSQDSTSGGQETQYF	TGCACCAGCAGCCAAGACTCCACTAGCGGGGGTCAAGAGACCCAGTACTTC
once	TRBV7-6	NA	TRBJ1-5	CASSLSGNQPQHF	TGTGCCAGCAGCTTATCGGGCAATCAGCCCCAGCATTTT
NA	TRBV7-9	TRBD1	TRBJ1-3	CASSIDRASGNTIYF	TGTGCCAGCAGCATCGACAGGGCGTCTGGAAACACCATATATTTT
NA	TRBV7-6	NA	TRBJ2-1	CASSSPNNEQFF	TGTGCCAGCAGCTCCCCTAACAATGAGCAGTTCTTC
NA	TRBV4-1	NA	TRBJ1-6	CASSQDPGESPLHF	TGCGCCAGCAGCCAAGATCCGGGGGAATCACCCCTCCACTTT
NA	TRBV4-2	NA	TRBJ2-1	CASSQRKDSNNEQFF	TGTGCCAGCAGCCAACGAAAGGACTCCAACAATGAGCAGTTCTTC
NA	TRBV5-1	NA	TRBJ2-7	CASSPGQKGYEQYF	TGCGCCAGCAGCCCGGGACAAAAAGGGTACGAGCAGTACTTC
NA	TRBV28	TRBD2	TRBJ2-7	CASSLGAGGYYEQYF	TGTGCCAGCAGTTTAGGAGCGGGAGGGTACTACGAGCAGTACTTC
NA	TRBV9	TRBD2	TRBJ2-5	CASTSGSQETQYF	TGTGCCAGCACCAGCGGGAGCCAAGAGACCCAGTACTTC
NA	TRBV29-1	NA	TRBJ2-2	CSVGSGGNTGELFF	TGCAGCGTTGGAAGTGGCGGGAACACCGGGGAGCTGTTTTTT